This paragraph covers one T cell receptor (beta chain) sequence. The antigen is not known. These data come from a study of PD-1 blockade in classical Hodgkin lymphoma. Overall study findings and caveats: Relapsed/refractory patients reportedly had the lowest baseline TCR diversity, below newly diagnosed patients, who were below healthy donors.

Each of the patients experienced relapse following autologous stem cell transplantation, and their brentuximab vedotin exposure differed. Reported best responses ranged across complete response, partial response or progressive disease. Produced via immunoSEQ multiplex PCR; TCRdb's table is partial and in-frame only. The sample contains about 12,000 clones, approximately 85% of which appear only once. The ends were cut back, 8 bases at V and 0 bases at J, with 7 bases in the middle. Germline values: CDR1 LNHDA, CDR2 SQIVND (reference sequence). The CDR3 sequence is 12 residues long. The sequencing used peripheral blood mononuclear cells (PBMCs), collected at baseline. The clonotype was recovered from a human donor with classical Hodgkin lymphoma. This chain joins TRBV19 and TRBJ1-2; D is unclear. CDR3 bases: TGTGCCAGTGGACGCGCTAACTATGGCTACACCTTC. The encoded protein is CASGRANYGYTF.